The entry that follows covers one TCR beta chain sequence. Its specificity is not known. The CDR3 covers 16 residues. The germline CDR1 and CDR2 sequences are LGHNA and YSLEER. The data originate from a study of T cells expressing NK-cell markers. Study overall: Beta-chain profiling covered CD3+CD56+NKG2C+, CD3+CD56+NKG2C- and CD3+CD56-NKG2C+ sorted subsets. Study-wide results and limits: One observes that, in a handful of donors, these clonotypes were also the leading ones within the CD3+CD56-NKG2C+ fraction.

In generating TCR beta cDNA, 5'RACE template switching with UMIs was used. TCRdb reworked the 5' RACE reads into one entry per CDR3 protein, no DNA. The table for this sample gives under 500,000 distinct CDR3 sequences. The sequence derives from a woman between 18 and 69 years old in good health. The rearrangement uses TRBV4-3 and TRBJ2-4; the D call from TCRdb, TRBD2, cannot be confirmed without DNA. Sequencing input: blood T cells: a sorted CD56 or NKG2C T cell subset, CD4+ or CD8+ T cells, or bulk PBMC T cells (not recorded which). CDR3 in amino acids: CASSQGAGVGKNIQYF.